These 10 T cell receptor beta chains came from one sample sequenced in a study of cytomegalovirus exposure and HLA in healthy donors. PCR was performed using 60 Vbeta and 13 Jbeta primers. Clones were sequenced by immunoSEQ multiplex PCR, and TCRdb holds only the in-frame ones, with some missing. The table lists some 150,000 clones, roughly 80% of them singletons, with 2.9% in the top ten. Sequenced: PBMCs. These receptors were obtained from a woman between 25 and 40 years old in good health and CMV-seronegative.

The chain employs TRBV7-2 and TRBJ2-3; 8 bases agree with TRBD1. The CDR3 extends over 12 amino acids. V shed 5 bases and J 10 bases; nucleotides not matched to a gene: 5. CDR1 and CDR2 (germline): SGHTA, FQGNSA. The CDR3 sequence: CASSPTGAAQYF. For the CDR3, the DNA is TGTGCCAGCAGCCCGACAGGGGCGGCGCAGTATTTT.

This clone appeared a single time. V usage is TRBV7-9 and J usage is TRBJ1-2; 9 bases are a match to TRBD1. The trim removed 8 bases at V and 2 bases at J, leaving 12 bases unmatched. This CDR3 is 16 amino acids long. Germline loops: CDR1 SEHNR, CDR2 FQNEAQ (reference sequence). The CDR3 spells CASAKSGDRVNYGYTF. CDR3 bases: TGTGCCAGCGCCAAGTCCGGGGACAGGGTAAACTATGGCTACACCTTC.

This rearrangement joins TRBV7-2 to TRBJ1-1, with a weak D call TRBD1 (5 bases). V lost 5 bases, J lost 1 base, and 8 bases lay in between. There are 13 residues in the CDR3. Germline V gene sequence: CDR1 SGHTA, CDR2 FQGNSA. In DNA, the CDR3 is TGTGCCAGCAGCATCCAGGGGAACACTGAAGCTTTCTTT. It translates to CASSIQGNTEAFF.

V and J are TRBV6-5 and TRBJ1-2; 9 bases match TRBD1. Germline V gene sequence: CDR1 MNHEY, CDR2 SVGAGI. Germline trimming cut 5 bases from V and 5 bases from J; bases unmatched to any gene: 3. This CDR3 has 13 amino acids. The CDR3 here is CASSRTGVYGYTF. The CDR3 DNA reads TGTGCCAGCAGTCGGACAGGGGTATATGGCTACACCTTC.

The CDR3 protein is CASSTRVDEQFF. The CDR3 bases are TGTGCCAGCAGTACGAGAGTGGATGAGCAGTTCTTC. V usage is TRBV6-1 and J usage is TRBJ2-1; D unclear. The CDR3 spans 12 residues. Germline V lookup: CDR1 MNHNS, CDR2 SASEGT. The ends were cut back, 5 bases at V and 8 bases at J, with 10 bases in the middle.

The CDR3 protein is CASSLASGSTYEQYF. DNA for the CDR3: TGCGCCAGCAGCTTGGCGTCAGGGTCTACCTACGAGCAGTACTTC. The chain links TRBV5-1 to TRBJ2-7, with D possibly matching TRBD1 (5 bases). With 0 bases removed from V and 2 bases from J, the gap between germline ends came to 12 bases. The V gene's germline CDR1 is SGHRS and CDR2 YFSETQ. The CDR3 contains 15 residues.

This clone was observed a single time. This rearrangement joins TRBV5-6 to TRBJ1-3; D is unresolved. Germline CDR1 SGHDT, CDR2 YYEEEE. This CDR3 is 15 amino acids long. The V end lost 2 bases, the J end lost 0 bases, and 9 bases lay between the germline ends. For the CDR3, the DNA is TGTGCCAGCAGCTTTGACTCAAGCTCTGGAAACACCATATATTTT. Amino acid sequence: CASSFDSSSGNTIYF.

The rearrangement joins TRBV11-2 to TRBJ2-3, with D perhaps TRBD2 (6 bases). In germline, CDR1 is SGHAT, CDR2 FQNNGV. V was trimmed by 5 bases and J by 4 bases, leaving 16 bases between them. The CDR3 loop spans 15 amino acids. The CDR3 sequence is CASSPPFGGPDTQYF. In DNA, the CDR3 is TGTGCCAGCAGCCCCCCCTTTGGAGGGCCAGATACGCAGTATTTT.

As DNA, the CDR3 is TGTGCCAGCAGTGAATTAGACAGGGCCTGGGAGCAGTACTTC. The encoded protein is CASSELDRAWEQYF. The chain carries TRBV6-1 and TRBJ2-7; 7 nucleotides match TRBD1. This CDR3 contains 14 residues. Trimming cost V 2 bases and J 7 bases; bases outside gene matches: 8. CDR1 and CDR2 from the germline V gene are MNHNS and SASEGT.

This clone was counted a single time. The chain links TRBV5-1 to TRBJ2-5; D is undetermined. The better agreement between TRBJ2-7 and the DNA end casts doubt on the J call. Germline CDR1 is SGHRS and CDR2 is YFSETQ. This CDR3 is built from 14 residues. The CDR3 here is CASSFSGRSYEQYF. DNA of the CDR3: TGCGCCAGCAGTTTCTCGGGTCGCTCCTACGAGCAGTACTTC.